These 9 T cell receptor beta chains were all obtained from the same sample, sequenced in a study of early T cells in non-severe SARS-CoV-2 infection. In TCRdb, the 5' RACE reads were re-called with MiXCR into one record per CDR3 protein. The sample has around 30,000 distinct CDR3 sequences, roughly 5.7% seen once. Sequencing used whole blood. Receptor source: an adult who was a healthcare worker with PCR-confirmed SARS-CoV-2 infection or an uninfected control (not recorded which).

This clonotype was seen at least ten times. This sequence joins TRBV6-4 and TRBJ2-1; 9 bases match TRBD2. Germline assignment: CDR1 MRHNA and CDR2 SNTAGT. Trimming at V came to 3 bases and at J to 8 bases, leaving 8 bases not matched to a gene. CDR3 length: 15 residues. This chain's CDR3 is CASSEGSGSFDEQFF. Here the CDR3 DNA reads TGTGCCAGCAGTGAGGGTAGCGGGAGTTTCGATGAGCAGTTCTTC.

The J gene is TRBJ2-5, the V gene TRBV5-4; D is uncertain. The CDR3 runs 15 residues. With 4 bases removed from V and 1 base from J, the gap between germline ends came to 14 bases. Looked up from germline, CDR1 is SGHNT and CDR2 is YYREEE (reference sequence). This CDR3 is CASSPAVGPQETQYF. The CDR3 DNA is TGTGCCAGCAGCCCAGCCGTCGGGCCCCAAGAGACCCAGTACTTC.

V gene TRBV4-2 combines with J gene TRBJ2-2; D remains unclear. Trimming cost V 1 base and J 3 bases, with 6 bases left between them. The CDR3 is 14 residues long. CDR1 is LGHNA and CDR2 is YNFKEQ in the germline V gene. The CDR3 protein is CASSQGLYTGELFF. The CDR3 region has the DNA TGTGCCAGCAGCCAAGGACTTTACACCGGGGAGCTGTTTTTT.

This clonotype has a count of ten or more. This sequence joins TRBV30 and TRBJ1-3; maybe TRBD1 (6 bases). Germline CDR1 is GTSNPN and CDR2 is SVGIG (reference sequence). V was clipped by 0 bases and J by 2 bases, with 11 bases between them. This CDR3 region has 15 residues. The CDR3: CAWSVRGATGNTIYF. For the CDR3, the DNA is TGTGCCTGGAGTGTACGGGGGGCGACTGGAAACACCATATATTTT.

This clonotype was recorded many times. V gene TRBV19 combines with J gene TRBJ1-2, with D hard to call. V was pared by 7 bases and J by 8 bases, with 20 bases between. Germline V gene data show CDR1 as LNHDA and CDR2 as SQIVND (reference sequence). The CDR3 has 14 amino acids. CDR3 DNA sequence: TGTGCCAGTACCCCCGGCGGCTTTTTAGGGGGCTACACCTTC. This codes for CASTPGGFLGGYTF.

CDR3 coding DNA: TGTGCCAGCAGCCCGAGGGACAGACGAGAGACCCAGTACTTC. As protein: CASSPRDRRETQYF. This chain uses TRBV9 with TRBJ2-5; 7 nucleotides match TRBD1. This CDR3 region has 14 residues. The V gene end was trimmed by 4 bases and the J gene end by 4 bases; junction bases not matched to a gene: 7. Germline V gene data show CDR1 as SGDLS and CDR2 as YYNGEE.

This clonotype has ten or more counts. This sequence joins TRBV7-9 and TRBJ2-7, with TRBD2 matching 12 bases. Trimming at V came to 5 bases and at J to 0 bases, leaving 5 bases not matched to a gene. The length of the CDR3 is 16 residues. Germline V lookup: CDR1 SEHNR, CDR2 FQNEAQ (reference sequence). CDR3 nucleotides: TGTGCCAGCAGCCTCACTAGCGGGAGGAGCTCCTACGAGCAGTACTTC. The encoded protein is CASSLTSGRSSYEQYF.

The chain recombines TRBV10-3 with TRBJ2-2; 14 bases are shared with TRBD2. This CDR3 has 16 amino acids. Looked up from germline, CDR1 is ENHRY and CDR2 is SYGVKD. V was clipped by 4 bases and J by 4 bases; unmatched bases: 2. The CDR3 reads CAISAGLAGGTGELFF. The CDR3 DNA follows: TGTGCCATCAGTGCCGGACTAGCGGGAGGCACCGGGGAGCTGTTTTTT.

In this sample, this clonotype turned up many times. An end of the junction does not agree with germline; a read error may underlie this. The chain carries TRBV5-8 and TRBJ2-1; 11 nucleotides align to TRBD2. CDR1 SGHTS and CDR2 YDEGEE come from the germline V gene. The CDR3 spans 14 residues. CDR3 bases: TGTGCCAGCACCTTGACTAGCGGGAACAATGAGCAGTTCTTC. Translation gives CASTLTSGNNEQFF.